One and the same sample provided the 10 T cell receptor beta chains below, sequenced in a study of shared clonotypes between healthy human individuals. Produced via immunoSEQ multiplex PCR; TCRdb's table is partial and in-frame only. Of 470,000 or so clones in the sample, approximately 80% were seen once. The material sequenced was PBMCs. Receptor source: a woman in her thirties or forties in good health. Some clones in this sample may be carry-over from other donors' samples.

The sample holds one count of this clone. V gene TRBV28 combines with J gene TRBJ2-6; 9 bases are shared with TRBD1. The trim removed 8 bases at V and 2 bases at J, leaving 7 bases unmatched. The CDR3 length is 16 residues. Germline CDR1 and CDR2: MDHEN and SYDVKM. CDR3 nucleotide sequence: TGTGCCAGCCTAGGACAGGGGCGGGCTGGGGCCAACGTCCTGACTTTC. Amino acids: CASLGQGRAGANVLTF.

The V gene is TRBV7-9, the J gene TRBJ1-3, with 7 bases identical to TRBD1. V lost 3 bases and J lost 1; bases outside the gene matches: 3. Germline V gives CDR1 SEHNR, CDR2 FQNEAQ (reference sequence). The CDR3 is 15 amino acids. This CDR3 is CASSFDRVSGNTIYF. CDR3 nucleotide sequence: TGTGCCAGCAGCTTTGACAGGGTTTCTGGAAACACCATATATTTT. Variable domain in full (rest from reference TRBV7-9 and TRBJ1-3): DTGVSQNPRHKITKRGQNVTFRCDPISEHNRLYWYRQTLGQGPEFLTYFQNEAQLEKSRLLSDRFSAERPKGSFSTLEIQRTEQGDSAMYLCASSFDRVSGNTIYFGEGSWLTVV.

The chain joins TRBV15 to TRBJ2-5, with 11 bases matching TRBD2. The CDR3 has 18 residues. The V gene end was trimmed by 4 bases and the J gene end by 4 bases; junction bases not matched to a gene: 14. CDR1 LNHNV and CDR2 YYDKDF come from the germline V gene (reference sequence). The CDR3 here is CATSTPLGLAGGRETQYF. The CDR3 coding sequence is TGTGCCACCAGCACCCCCCTGGGCCTAGCGGGAGGAAGAGAGACCCAGTACTTC. Variable domain in full (rest from reference TRBV15 and TRBJ2-5): DAMVIQNPRYQVTQFGKPVTLSCSQTLNHNVMYWYQQKSSQAPKLLFHYYDKDFNNEADTPDNFQSRRPNTSFCFLDIRSPGLGDTAMYLCATSTPLGLAGGRETQYFGPGTRLLVL.

This chain uses TRBV7-2 with TRBJ2-7; tentative D call: TRBD2 (6 bases). V gave up 1 base and J gave up 1 base, with 17 bases separating them. Per germline, CDR1 SGHTA and CDR2 FQGNSA. The CDR3 loop spans 17 amino acids. This CDR3 is CASSLGGSRGLSYEQYF. The DNA of the CDR3 is TGTGCCAGCAGCTTAGGGGGGTCCCGGGGACTTTCCTACGAGCAGTACTTC.

The DNA for the CDR3 is TGTGCCAGCGGTCGGGGGGCAGATACGCAGTATTTT. Its translation: CASGRGADTQYF. The rearrangement uses TRBV27 and TRBJ2-3; 7 nucleotides align to TRBD2. After removal of 8 bases from V and 4 bases from J, the junction contained 3 bases not matched to a gene. The CDR3 has 12 residues. Germline lookup yields CDR1 MNHEY and CDR2 SMNVEV (reference sequence).

The chain joins TRBV30 to TRBJ1-1; perhaps TRBD1 as D (5 bases). There are 14 residues in the CDR3. The V end lost 4 bases, the J end lost 4 bases, and 16 bases lay between the germline ends. The germline gives CDR1 GTSNPN, CDR2 SVGIG (reference sequence). CDR3: CAWNQPGRGTEAFF. CDR3 sequence (DNA): TGTGCCTGGAATCAACCAGGGAGGGGCACTGAAGCTTTCTTT.

The rearrangement joins TRBV4-3 to TRBJ2-7; 14 bases are a match to TRBD2. Germline assignment: CDR1 LGHNA and CDR2 YSLEER. The CDR3 runs 16 residues. Trimming cost V 4 bases and J 3 bases; bases outside gene matches: 5. Written as DNA, the CDR3 is TGCGCCAGCAGCCCAGGGACTAGCGGGAGTGTCTACGAGCAGTACTTC. Amino acids: CASSPGTSGSVYEQYF.

The V and J genes are TRBV6-5 and TRBJ2-5; D gene ambiguous. Germline V gives CDR1 MNHEY, CDR2 SVGAGI. This CDR3 region has 16 residues. V was trimmed by 2 bases and J by 0 bases, leaving 13 bases between them. The CDR3 coding sequence is TGTGCCAGCAGTTACGCCGACACCTTGTACCAAGAGACCCAGTACTTC. This translates into CASSYADTLYQETQYF.

In its sample, this clone was seen once. The V call is TRBV7-9, the J call TRBJ2-1; 11 bases map to TRBD2. V lost 3 bases, J lost 10 bases, and 5 bases stayed unmatched. Germline assignment: CDR1 SEHNR and CDR2 FQNEAQ (reference sequence). CDR3 length: 14 residues. The CDR3 loop reads CASSFTSGRGEQFF. CDR3 DNA sequence: TGTGCCAGCAGCTTCACTAGCGGGAGAGGAGAGCAGTTCTTC. Full variable domain (outside the CDR3, taken from reference TRBV7-9 and TRBJ2-1): DTGVSQNPRHKITKRGQNVTFRCDPISEHNRLYWYRQTLGQGPEFLTYFQNEAQLEKSRLLSDRFSAERPKGSFSTLEIQRTEQGDSAMYLCASSFTSGRGEQFFGPGTRLTVL.

Of note for this clone: This sequence may be a read error, since a much larger clone differs from it by one base. The V gene is TRBV25-1, the J gene TRBJ2-2; no clear D. Germline assignment: CDR1 MGHDK and CDR2 SYGVNS. This CDR3 comprises 12 residues. CDR3 bases: TGTGCCAGCGGTGAATCTACCGGGGAGCTGTTTTTT. The encoded protein is CASGESTGELFF. The full variable domain, rest sourced from reference TRBV25-1 and TRBJ2-2, is EADIYQTPRYLVIGTGKKITLECSQTMGHDKMYWYQQDPGMELHLIHYSYGVNSTEKGDLSSESTVSRIRTEHFPLTLESARPSHTSQYLCASGESTGELFFGEGSRLTVL.